This TCR beta chain was observed in a study of technical replicates of blood from several donors. Sequencing was performed with immunoSEQ multiplex PCR; in TCRdb, only in-frame clones are kept and a portion is missing. The profile covers some 50,000 clones, with around 95% appearing a single time and approximately 0.2% taken by the ten largest. V was cut by 4 bases and J by 0 bases, with 7 bases left in between. The CDR3 spans 14 residues. Germline CDR1 SGHVS, CDR2 FNYEAQ. The sequenced material came from T cells isolated from PBMCs. The sequence was collected from a human donor in good health. The gene calls are TRBV7-6 and TRBJ1-5; unclear D gene. The CDR3 is CASSSQISNQPQHF. DNA for the CDR3: TGTGCCAGCAGCTCACAGATTAGCAATCAGCCCCAGCATTTT.